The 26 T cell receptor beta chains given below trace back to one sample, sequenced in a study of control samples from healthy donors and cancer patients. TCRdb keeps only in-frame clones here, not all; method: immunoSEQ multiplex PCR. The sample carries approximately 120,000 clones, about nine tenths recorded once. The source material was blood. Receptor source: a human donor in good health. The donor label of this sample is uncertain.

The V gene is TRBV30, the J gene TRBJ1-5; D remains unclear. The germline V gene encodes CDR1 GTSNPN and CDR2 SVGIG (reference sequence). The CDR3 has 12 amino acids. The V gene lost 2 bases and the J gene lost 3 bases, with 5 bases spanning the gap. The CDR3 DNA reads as TGTGCCTGGAGTCGTTTCAATCAGCCCCAGCATTTT. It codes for CAWSRFNQPQHF.

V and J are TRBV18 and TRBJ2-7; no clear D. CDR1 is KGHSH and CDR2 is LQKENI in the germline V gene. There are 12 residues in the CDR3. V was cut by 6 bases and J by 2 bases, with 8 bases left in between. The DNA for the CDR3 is TGTGCCAGCTCTAAGGGTACCTACGAGCAGTACGTC. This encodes CASSKGTYEQYV.

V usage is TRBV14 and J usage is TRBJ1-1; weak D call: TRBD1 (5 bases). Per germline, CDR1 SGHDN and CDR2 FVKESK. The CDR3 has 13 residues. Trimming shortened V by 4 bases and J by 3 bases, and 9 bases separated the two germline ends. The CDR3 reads CASSPTGYTEAFF. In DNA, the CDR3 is TGTGCCAGCAGCCCCACAGGTTACACTGAAGCTTTCTTT.

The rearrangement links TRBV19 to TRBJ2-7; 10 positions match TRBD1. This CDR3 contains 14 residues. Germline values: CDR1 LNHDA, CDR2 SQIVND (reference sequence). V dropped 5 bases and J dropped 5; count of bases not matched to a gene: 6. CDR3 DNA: TGTGCCAGTAGTCCGGGACAGGGGCCCCACGAGCAGTACTTC. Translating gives CASSPGQGPHEQYF. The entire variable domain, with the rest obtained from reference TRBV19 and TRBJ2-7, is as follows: DGGITQSPKYLFRKEGQNVTLSCEQNLNHDAMYWYRQDPGQGLRLIYYSQIVNDFQKGDIAEGYSVSREKKESFPLTVTSAQKNPTAFYLCASSPGQGPHEQYFGPGTRLTVT.

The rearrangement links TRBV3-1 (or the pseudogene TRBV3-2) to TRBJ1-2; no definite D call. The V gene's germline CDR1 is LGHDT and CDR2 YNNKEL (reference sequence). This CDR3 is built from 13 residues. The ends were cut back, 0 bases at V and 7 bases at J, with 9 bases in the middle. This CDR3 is CASSQDPFGGYTF. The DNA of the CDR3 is TGTGCCAGCAGCCAAGATCCATTCGGTGGCTACACCTTC.

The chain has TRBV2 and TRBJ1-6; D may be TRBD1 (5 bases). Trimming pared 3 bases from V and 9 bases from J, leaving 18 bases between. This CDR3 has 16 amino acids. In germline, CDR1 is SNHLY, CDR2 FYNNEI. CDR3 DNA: TGTGCCAGCAGTGATTTACCAGGGCGAGTCGGTTCACCCCTCCACTTT. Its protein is CASSDLPGRVGSPLHF.

CDR3 nucleotides: TGTGCCAGCAGTTCCCCGGGACAGGGTGCCTATGGCTACACCTTC. Amino acid sequence: CASSSPGQGAYGYTF. V usage is TRBV6-5 and J usage is TRBJ1-2; TRBD1 matches at 9 bases. The germline V gene has CDR1 MNHEY and CDR2 SVGAGI. V trimming: 4 bases; J trimming: 4 bases; junction bases outside the gene matches: 7. The CDR3 extends over 15 amino acids.

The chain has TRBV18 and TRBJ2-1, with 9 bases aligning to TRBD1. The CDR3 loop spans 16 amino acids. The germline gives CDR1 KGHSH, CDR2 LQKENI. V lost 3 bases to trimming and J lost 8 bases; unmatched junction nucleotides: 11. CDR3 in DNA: TGTGCCAGCTCACCGGCGCAGGCGGGACAGGGATATGAGCAGTTCTTC. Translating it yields CASSPAQAGQGYEQFF.

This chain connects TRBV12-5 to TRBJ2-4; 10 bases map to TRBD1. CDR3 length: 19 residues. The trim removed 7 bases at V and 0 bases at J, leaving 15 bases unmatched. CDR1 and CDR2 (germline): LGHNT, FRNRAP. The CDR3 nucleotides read TGTGCTAGTGCCAGAACCGGGACAGGGGTTTCGGTAGCCAAAAACATTCAGTACTTC. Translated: CASARTGTGVSVAKNIQYF.

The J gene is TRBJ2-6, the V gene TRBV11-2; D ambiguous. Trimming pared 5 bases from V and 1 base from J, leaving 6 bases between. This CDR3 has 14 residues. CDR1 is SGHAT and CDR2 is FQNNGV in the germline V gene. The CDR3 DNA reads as TGTGCCAGCAGCCCCTCGTCTGGGGCCAACGTCCTGACTTTC. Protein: CASSPSSGANVLTF.

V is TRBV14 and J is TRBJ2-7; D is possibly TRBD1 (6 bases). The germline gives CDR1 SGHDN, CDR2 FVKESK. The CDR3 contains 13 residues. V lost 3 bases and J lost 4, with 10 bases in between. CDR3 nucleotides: TGTGCCAGCAGCCAGGGACAAAGATACGAGCAGTACGTC. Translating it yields CASSQGQRYEQYV.

The chain's CDR3 is CATSDPGTGEKLFF. CDR3 nucleotide sequence: TGTGCCACCAGTGACCCTGGGACAGGCGAAAAACTGTTTTTT. This chain links TRBV24-1 with TRBJ1-4, with 8 bases aligning to TRBD1. Germline V lookup: CDR1 KGHDR, CDR2 SFDVKD. The J segment lost 8 bases and the V segment lost 4 bases, leaving 5 bases of the junction unmatched. The CDR3 runs 14 residues.

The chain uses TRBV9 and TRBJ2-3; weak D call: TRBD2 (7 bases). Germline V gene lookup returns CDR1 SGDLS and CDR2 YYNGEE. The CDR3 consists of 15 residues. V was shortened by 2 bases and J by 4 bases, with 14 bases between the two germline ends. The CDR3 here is CASSVSGGLSDTQYF. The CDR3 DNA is TGTGCCAGCAGCGTTTCGGGGGGCCTCTCAGATACGCAGTATTTT. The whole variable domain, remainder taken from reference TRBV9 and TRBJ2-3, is DSGVTQTPKHLITATGQRVTLRCSPRSGDLSVYWYQQSLDQGLQFLIQYYNGEERAKGNILERFSAQQFPDLHSELNLSSLELGDSALYFCASSVSGGLSDTQYFGPGTRLTVL.

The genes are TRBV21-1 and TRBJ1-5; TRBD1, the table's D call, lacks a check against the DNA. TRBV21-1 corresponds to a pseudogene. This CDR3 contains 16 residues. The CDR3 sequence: CASSNVGQGEDQPQHF. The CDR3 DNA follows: TGTGCCAGCAGCAACGTGGGACAGGGAGAGGATCAGCCCCAGCATTTT.

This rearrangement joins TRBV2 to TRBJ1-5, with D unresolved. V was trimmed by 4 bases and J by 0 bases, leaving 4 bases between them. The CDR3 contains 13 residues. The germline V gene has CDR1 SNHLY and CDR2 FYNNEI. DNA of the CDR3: TGTGCCAGCAGTGTAGATAGCAATCAGCCCCAGCATTTT. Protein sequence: CASSVDSNQPQHF.

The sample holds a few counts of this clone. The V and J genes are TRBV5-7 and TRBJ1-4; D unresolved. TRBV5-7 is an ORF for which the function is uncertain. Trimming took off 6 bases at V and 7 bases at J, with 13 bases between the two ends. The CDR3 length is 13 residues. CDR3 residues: CASTQTSGEKLFF. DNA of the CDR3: TGTGCCAGCACCCAAACGTCCGGTGAAAAACTGTTTTTT.

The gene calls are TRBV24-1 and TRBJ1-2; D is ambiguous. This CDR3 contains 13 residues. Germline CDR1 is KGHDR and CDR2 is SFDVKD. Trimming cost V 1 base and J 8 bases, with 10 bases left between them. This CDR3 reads CATSDLEGGGYTF. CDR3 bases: TGTGCCACCAGTGATTTAGAGGGCGGGGGCTACACCTTC.

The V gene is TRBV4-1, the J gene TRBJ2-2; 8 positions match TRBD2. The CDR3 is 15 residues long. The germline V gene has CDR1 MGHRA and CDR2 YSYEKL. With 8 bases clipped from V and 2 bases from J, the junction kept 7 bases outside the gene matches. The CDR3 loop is CASGYSGANTGELFF. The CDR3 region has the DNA TGCGCCAGCGGTTATAGCGGGGCTAACACCGGGGAGCTGTTTTTT.

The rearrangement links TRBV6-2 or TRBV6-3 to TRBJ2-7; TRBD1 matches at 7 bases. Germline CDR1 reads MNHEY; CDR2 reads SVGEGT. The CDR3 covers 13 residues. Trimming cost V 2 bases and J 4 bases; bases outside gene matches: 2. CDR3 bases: TGTGCCAGCAGTTACCCGGGACAGTACGAGCAGTACGTC. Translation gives CASSYPGQYEQYV.

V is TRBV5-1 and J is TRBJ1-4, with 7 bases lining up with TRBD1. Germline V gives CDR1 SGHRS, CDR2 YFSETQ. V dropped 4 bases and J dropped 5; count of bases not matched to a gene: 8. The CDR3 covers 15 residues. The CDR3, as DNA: TGCGCCAGCAGCCCGCGGACAGGAGGGAATGAAAAACTGTTTTTT. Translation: CASSPRTGGNEKLFF.

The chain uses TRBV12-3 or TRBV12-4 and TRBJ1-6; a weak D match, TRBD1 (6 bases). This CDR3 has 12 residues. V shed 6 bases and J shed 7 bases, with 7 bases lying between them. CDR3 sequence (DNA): TGTGCCAGCAGAGGACAGAATTCACCCCTCCACTTT. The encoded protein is CASRGQNSPLHF.

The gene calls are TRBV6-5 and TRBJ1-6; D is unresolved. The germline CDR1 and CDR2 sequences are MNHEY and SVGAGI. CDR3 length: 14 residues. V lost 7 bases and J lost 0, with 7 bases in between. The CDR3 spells CASTVFSYNSPLHF. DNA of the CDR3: TGTGCCAGCACAGTCTTCTCCTATAATTCACCCCTCCACTTT.

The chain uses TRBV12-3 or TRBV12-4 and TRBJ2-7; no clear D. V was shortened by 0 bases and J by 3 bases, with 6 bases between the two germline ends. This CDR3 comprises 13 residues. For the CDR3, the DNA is TGTGCCAGCAGTTTAGCACAGAGCTACGAGCAGTACGTC. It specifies CASSLAQSYEQYV.

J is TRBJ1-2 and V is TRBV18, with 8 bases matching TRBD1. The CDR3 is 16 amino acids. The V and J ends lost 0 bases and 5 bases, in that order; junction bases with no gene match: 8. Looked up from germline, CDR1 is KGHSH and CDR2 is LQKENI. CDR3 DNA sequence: TGTGCCAGCTCACCACCGGGGGGGACAGGCTTATATGGCTACACCTTC. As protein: CASSPPGGTGLYGYTF.

The CDR3 DNA reads TGTGCCAGCCTAACAGGGACCTCTCTGGCTTTCTTT. Translated, it gives CASLTGTSLAFF. The genes are TRBV2 and TRBJ1-1, with TRBD1 as a possible D gene (6 bases). This CDR3 comprises 12 residues. V lost 8 bases, J lost 11 bases, and 18 bases lay in between. CDR1 and CDR2 (germline): SNHLY, FYNNEI. The full variable domain, in which reference TRBV2 and TRBJ1-1 provide the parts outside the CDR3, is EPEVTQTPSHQVTQMGQEVILRCVPISNHLYFYWYRQILGQKVEFLVSFYNNEISEKSEIFDDQFSVERPDGSNFTLKIRSTKLEDSAMYFCASLTGTSLAFFGQGTRLTVV.

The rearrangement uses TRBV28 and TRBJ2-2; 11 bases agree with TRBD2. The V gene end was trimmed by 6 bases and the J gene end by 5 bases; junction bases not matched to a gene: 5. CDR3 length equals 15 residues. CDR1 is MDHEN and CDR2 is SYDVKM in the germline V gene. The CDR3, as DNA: TGTGCCAGCAGAAACCTAGCGGGGGGAACCGGGGAGCTGTTTTTT. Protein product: CASRNLAGGTGELFF.